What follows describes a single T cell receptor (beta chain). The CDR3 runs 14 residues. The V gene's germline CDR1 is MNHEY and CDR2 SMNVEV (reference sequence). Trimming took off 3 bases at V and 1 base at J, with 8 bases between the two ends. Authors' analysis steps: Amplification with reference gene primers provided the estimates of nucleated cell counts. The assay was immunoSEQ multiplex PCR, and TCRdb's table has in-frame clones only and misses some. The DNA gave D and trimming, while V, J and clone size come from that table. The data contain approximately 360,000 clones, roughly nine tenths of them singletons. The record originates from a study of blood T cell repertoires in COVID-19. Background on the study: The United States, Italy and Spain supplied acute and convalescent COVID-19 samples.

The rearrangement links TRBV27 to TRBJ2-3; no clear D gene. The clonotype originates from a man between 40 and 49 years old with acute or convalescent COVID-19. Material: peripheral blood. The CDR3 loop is CASSFPFRTDTQYF. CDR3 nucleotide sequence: TGTGCCAGCAGTTTTCCCTTTCGCACAGATACGCAGTATTTT.